The rows below give T cell receptor beta chains drawn from one sample of a study of blood T cells in healthy people across ages. Each CDR3 protein gets one entry after TCRdb re-called the 5' RACE reads with MiXCR. The data contain about 2 million distinct CDR3 sequences, roughly 52% of them singletons. Sequenced sample: blood. These receptors were collected from a woman in her 40s in good health. Each CDR3 is given with its conserved first and last residue. Fields, in order: CDR3 length, V gene, J gene, clone size, D gene, CDR3 protein, CDR3 DNA. D genes are given only for firm matches. Clone size is shown for a subset of rows, as once, few, many or a class of expanded clone.

len: 12; v_gene: TRBV12-3/TRBV12-4; j_gene: TRBJ2-3; abundance: NA; d_gene: NA; CDR3aa: CASSPGGGKWYF; CDR3nt: TGTGCCAGCAGTCCCGGAGGGGGTAAGTGGTATTTT
len: 15; v_gene: TRBV25-1; j_gene: TRBJ2-5; abundance: few; d_gene: TRBD2; CDR3aa: CASSGRDYYPETQYF; CDR3nt: TGTGCCAGCAGTGGACGGGACTACTACCCAGAGACCCAGTACTTC
len: 15; v_gene: TRBV28; j_gene: TRBJ2-2; abundance: NA; d_gene: NA; CDR3aa: CASSLITANTGELFF; CDR3nt: TGTGCCAGCAGTTTGATCACAGCAAACACCGGGGAGCTGTTTTTT
len: 16; v_gene: TRBV15; j_gene: TRBJ2-5; abundance: NA; d_gene: NA; CDR3aa: CATSRDIRGTEETQYF; CDR3nt: TGTGCCACCAGCAGAGATATCCGCGGGACAGAAGAGACCCAGTACTTC
len: 15; v_gene: TRBV29-1; j_gene: TRBJ1-2; abundance: few; d_gene: NA; CDR3aa: CSVAYGRLRSERYTF; CDR3nt: TGCAGCGTTGCCTACGGAAGGCTCCGATCGGAGCGCTACACCTTC
len: 15; v_gene: TRBV7-8; j_gene: TRBJ2-7; abundance: few; d_gene: NA; CDR3aa: CASSFHPTDSYEQYF; CDR3nt: TGTGCCAGCAGCTTCCATCCGACGGATTCCTACGAGCAGTACTTC
len: 17; v_gene: TRBV7-2; j_gene: TRBJ2-1; abundance: NA; d_gene: NA; CDR3aa: CASSLVGSMVTYNEQFF; CDR3nt: TGTGCCAGCAGCTTAGTAGGGTCCATGGTAACCTACAATGAGCAGTTCTTC
len: 14; v_gene: TRBV4-1; j_gene: TRBJ2-1; abundance: NA; d_gene: TRBD1; CDR3aa: CASRNRDREDEQFF; CDR3nt: TGCGCCAGCAGGAACAGGGACAGAGAGGATGAGCAGTTCTTC
len: 13; v_gene: TRBV7-2; j_gene: TRBJ2-7; abundance: NA; d_gene: NA; CDR3aa: CASSSHGPYEQYF; CDR3nt: TGTGCCAGCAGCTCCCACGGCCCCTACGAGCAGTACTTC
len: 15; v_gene: TRBV12-3/TRBV12-4; j_gene: TRBJ2-7; abundance: NA; d_gene: TRBD1; CDR3aa: CASSLGDRETNEQYF; CDR3nt: TGTGCCAGCAGTTTAGGGGACAGGGAGACCAACGAGCAGTACTTC
len: 14; v_gene: TRBV7-2; j_gene: TRBJ2-5; abundance: NA; d_gene: NA; CDR3aa: CASSIQGSRETQYF; CDR3nt: TGTGCCAGCAGCATCCAGGGTTCCCGGGAGACCCAGTACTTC
len: 14; v_gene: TRBV10-3; j_gene: TRBJ2-6; abundance: once; d_gene: NA; CDR3aa: CAISEETGANVLTF; CDR3nt: TGTGCCATCAGTGAAGAGACTGGGGCCAACGTCCTGACTTTC
len: 14; v_gene: TRBV7-2; j_gene: TRBJ2-1; abundance: NA; d_gene: TRBD1; CDR3aa: CASSSDRVYNEQFF; CDR3nt: TGTGCCAGCAGCTCGGACAGGGTCTACAATGAGCAGTTCTTC
len: 14; v_gene: TRBV6-2/TRBV6-3; j_gene: TRBJ2-5; abundance: NA; d_gene: NA; CDR3aa: CASSYLQGVETQYF; CDR3nt: TGTGCCAGCAGTTATCTCCAGGGCGTAGAGACCCAGTACTTC
len: 15; v_gene: TRBV9; j_gene: TRBJ1-4; abundance: NA; d_gene: NA; CDR3aa: CASSRERGLNEKLFF; CDR3nt: TGTGCCAGCAGTCGAGAGAGGGGCCTTAATGAAAAACTGTTTTTT
len: 14; v_gene: TRBV27; j_gene: TRBJ2-1; abundance: few; d_gene: NA; CDR3aa: CASPPRRRDNEQFF; CDR3nt: TGTGCCAGCCCTCCCCGCAGACGGGACAATGAGCAGTTCTTC
len: 17; v_gene: TRBV29-1; j_gene: TRBJ2-3; abundance: few; d_gene: TRBD2; CDR3aa: CSVEGLAGAASTDTQYF; CDR3nt: TGCAGCGTTGAAGGGCTAGCGGGGGCGGCTAGCACAGATACGCAGTATTTT
len: 16; v_gene: TRBV7-2; j_gene: TRBJ2-5; abundance: NA; d_gene: TRBD1; CDR3aa: CASSHRTGRRRETQYF; CDR3nt: TGTGCCAGCAGCCACCGGACAGGGAGGCGGAGAGAGACCCAGTACTTC